One and the same sample provided the 14 T cell receptor beta chains below, sequenced in a study of glioma-infiltrating T cells after dendritic cell vaccination. Data came from immunoSEQ multiplex PCR; TCRdb stores just in-frame clones and leaves some out. The table lists under 30,000 clones, 89% of them singletons. Specified time point: after dendritic cell vaccination, including at tumor progression/relapse. This specimen was blood, taken after dendritic cell vaccination. The receptors come from a human donor with glioblastoma.

The chain has TRBV4-2 and TRBJ2-6; D gene uncertain. The germline CDR1 and CDR2 sequences are LGHNA and YNFKEQ. V was pared by 0 bases and J by 4 bases, with 10 bases between. This CDR3 has 16 amino acids. CDR3 sequence reads: CASSQETGRGANVLTF. The CDR3 DNA is TGTGCCAGCAGCCAAGAAACGGGTAGGGGGGCCAACGTCCTGACTTTC.

V gene TRBV19 combines with J gene TRBJ1-6; possibly TRBD1 for D (6 bases). The length of the CDR3 is 13 residues. CDR1 is LNHDA, CDR2 SQIVND, per germline (reference sequence). V dropped 4 bases and J dropped 10 bases, with 11 bases sitting between them. The DNA of the CDR3 is TGTGCCAGTAGTACAGGGGTAGGATCACCCCTCCACTTT. Translated, it gives CASSTGVGSPLHF. Full variable domain (remainder filled in from reference TRBV19 and TRBJ1-6): DGGITQSPKYLFRKEGQNVTLSCEQNLNHDAMYWYRQDPGQGLRLIYYSQIVNDFQKGDIAEGYSVSREKKESFPLTVTSAQKNPTAFYLCASSTGVGSPLHFGNGTRLTVT.

This chain joins TRBV7-9 and TRBJ2-4; no clear D gene. This CDR3 is built from 15 residues. Germline V gives CDR1 SEHNR, CDR2 FQNEAQ (reference sequence). V was cut by 5 bases and J by 5 bases, with 16 bases left in between. The CDR3 here is CASSTVVWAENIQYF. CDR3 bases: TGTGCCAGCAGCACTGTGGTTTGGGCAGAAAACATTCAGTACTTC.

The chain carries TRBV25-1 and TRBJ2-7; 9 bases align to TRBD1. The V gene's germline CDR1 is MGHDK and CDR2 SYGVNS. The CDR3 contains 14 residues. J lost 6 bases, V lost 5 bases, and 8 bases had no gene match. In DNA, the CDR3 is TGTGCCAGCAGTAGGGACAGGGTACGGGGCGAGCAGTACTTC. Translation gives CASSRDRVRGEQYF.

V is TRBV29-1 and J is TRBJ1-2, with unresolved D. Germline V gene sequence: CDR1 SQVTM, CDR2 ANQGSEA. The CDR3 loop spans 15 amino acids. Trimming removed 0 bases at V and 6 bases at J, with 17 bases between. DNA for the CDR3: TGCAGCGTTGAAGATCCGGAGACAACTAGGAATGGCTACACCTTC. Its protein is CSVEDPETTRNGYTF.

This chain connects TRBV4-2 to TRBJ1-6, with 9 nucleotides matching TRBD1. The germline gives CDR1 LGHNA, CDR2 YNFKEQ. The length of the CDR3 is 16 residues. V was clipped by 0 bases and J by 6 bases; unmatched bases: 3. The chain's CDR3 is CASSQEQDRGNSPLHF. CDR3 DNA: TGTGCCAGCAGCCAAGAGCAGGACAGGGGTAATTCACCCCTCCACTTT.

The genes are TRBV5-4 and TRBJ2-1, with D perhaps matching TRBD2 (5 bases). This CDR3 is built from 15 residues. The germline V and J ends were trimmed by 0 bases and 6 bases, with 13 bases remaining between them. CDR1 is SGHNT, CDR2 YYREEE, per germline (reference sequence). This CDR3 is CASSLGGLAANEQFF. In DNA form, the CDR3 reads TGTGCCAGCAGCTTGGGTGGGCTAGCTGCCAATGAGCAGTTCTTC.

J is TRBJ2-1 and V is TRBV7-9, with 13 positions matching TRBD2. This CDR3 is 18 amino acids long. Trimming at V came to 6 bases and at J to 6 bases, leaving 14 bases not matched to a gene. Per the germline V gene, CDR1 is SEHNR and CDR2 is FQNEAQ (reference sequence). CDR3 DNA sequence: TGTGCCAGCAGGTGGGGGACTAGCGGGACCCGGCGGGGCAATGAGCAGTTCTTC. It specifies CASRWGTSGTRRGNEQFF.

This clone was seen more than once but under ten times. This sequence joins TRBV14 and TRBJ2-3; D ambiguous. This CDR3 contains 12 residues. V lost 6 bases to trimming and J lost 8 bases, with 12 bases between them. Germline-derived CDR1 and CDR2 are SGHDN and FVKESK. The CDR3: CASRDSTGTQYF. The CDR3 DNA reads as TGTGCCAGCAGAGACTCCACCGGTACGCAGTATTTT.

The chain combines TRBV18 with TRBJ2-5; D is uncertain. Germline loops: CDR1 KGHSH, CDR2 LQKENI. V gave up 3 bases and J gave up 5 bases, with 4 bases separating them. The length of the CDR3 is 11 residues. CDR3 DNA: TGTGCCAGCTCACCGGAGGAGACCCAGTACTTC. This gives the protein CASSPEETQYF.

V is TRBV7-8 and J is TRBJ1-2, with TRBD1 identical over 7 bases. Losses at the gene ends were 5 bases for V and 3 bases for J; bases not matched to a gene: 15. CDR3 size: 17 residues. Germline V gene data show CDR1 as SGHVS and CDR2 as FQNEAQ. Here the CDR3 reads CASSPWSQGQGDYGYTF. As DNA, the CDR3 is TGTGCCAGCAGCCCATGGTCGCAGGGCCAGGGGGACTATGGCTACACCTTC.

The chain has TRBV5-1 and TRBJ1-2; TRBD1 matches 9 bases. The CDR3 is 14 amino acids. V lost 2 bases and J lost 4; bases outside the gene matches: 3. Germline loops: CDR1 SGHRS, CDR2 YFSETQ. CDR3 nucleotides: TGCGCCAGCAGCTTTTCGACAGGGGGCTATGGCTACACCTTC. Residues: CASSFSTGGYGYTF.

This chain uses TRBV14 with TRBJ2-5; D is unclear. TRBJ2-7 matches the DNA end more closely, so the J call is doubtful. CDR3 length: 15 amino acids. Looked up from germline, CDR1 is SGHDN and CDR2 is FVKESK. The CDR3, as DNA: TGTGCCAGCAGCCAAGGACTGGGTGGGTCCTACGAGCAGTACTTC. Translation gives CASSQGLGGSYEQYF.

J is TRBJ1-2 and V is TRBV19, with 8 bases aligning to TRBD1. This CDR3 contains 14 residues. Trimming at V came to 5 bases and at J to 4 bases, leaving 6 bases not matched to a gene. Germline V gene data show CDR1 as LNHDA and CDR2 as SQIVND (reference sequence). Here the CDR3 reads CASSLGQVGYGYTF. CDR3 bases: TGTGCCAGTAGTCTGGGACAGGTTGGCTATGGCTACACCTTC.